This is a list of T cell receptor beta chains from one sample in a study of T-cell memory formation after mild COVID-19. MiXCR was run by TCRdb on the 5' RACE reads, yielding one entry per CDR3 protein. Counted here are about 210,000 distinct CDR3 sequences, under 30% occurring once; the ten biggest clones make up about an eighth. Source material: PBMCs or a T cell subset sorted from them (not recorded which). The receptors come from an adult woman who had mild COVID-19 (a few samples of this study predate the infection). Cell type and time point are not known. Each CDR3 is given with its conserved first and last residue. The D gene is left open where the match is weak. Part of the rows lack a size; the others show once, few, many or a class for expanded clones.

CDR3 protein,CDR3 DNA,J gene,V gene,clone size,D gene
CASSSRGSYEQYF,TGTGCCAGCAGCTCCCGAGGGAGCTACGAGCAGTACTTC,TRBJ2-7,TRBV11-3,few,NA
CASSMVTGWSTEAFF,TGTGCCAGTAGTATGGTCACAGGCTGGAGCACTGAAGCTTTCTTT,TRBJ1-1,TRBV19,NA,NA
CASSQSLDRDGYTF,TGCGCCAGCAGCCAATCACTTGACAGGGACGGCTACACCTTC,TRBJ1-2,TRBV4-1,NA,TRBD1
CATTDVPNYGYTF,TGTGCCACCACGGACGTCCCTAACTATGGCTACACCTTC,TRBJ1-2,TRBV10-3,NA,NA
CASSLDWGVGQNEQFF,TGTGCCAGCAGCTTAGATTGGGGAGTGGGGCAGAATGAGCAGTTCTTC,TRBJ2-1,TRBV7-9,once,NA
CASSFDYNEQFF,TGTGCCAGCAGCTTTGACTACAATGAGCAGTTCTTC,TRBJ2-1,TRBV7-8,NA,NA
CASSQENRGGQQFF,TGTGCCAGCAGCCAAGAGAATAGGGGGGGGCAGCAGTTCTTC,TRBJ2-1,TRBV3-1,NA,NA
CASSLRGENIQYF,TGTGCCAGCAGCTTACGGGGAGAAAACATTCAGTACTTC,TRBJ2-4,TRBV11-3,NA,NA
CSVGGQAYGYTF,TGCAGCGTTGGGGGACAGGCATATGGCTACACCTTC,TRBJ1-2,TRBV29-1,NA,TRBD1
CSVAHTTYQETQYF,TGCAGCGTTGCCCATACAACGTACCAAGAGACCCAGTACTTC,TRBJ2-5,TRBV29-1,NA,NA
CSAERDTNSYEQYF,TGCAGTGCTGAAAGGGACACAAACTCCTACGAGCAGTACTTC,TRBJ2-7,TRBV20-1,medium-sized,NA
CATSRSPRGTVGREQYF,TGTGCCACCAGCAGATCACCTCGAGGGACAGTGGGACGGGAGCAGTACTTC,TRBJ2-7,TRBV15,NA,TRBD1
CASSPTIERDGFQHF,TGTGCCAGCAGCCCAACGATCGAACGGGACGGCTTCCAGCATTTT,TRBJ1-5,TRBV3-1,few,NA
CSAPARAASDVTQYF,TGCAGTGCTCCAGCTAGGGCGGCTAGCGATGTGACCCAGTACTTC,TRBJ2-5,TRBV20-1,NA,NA
CASRSSGDTQYF,TGTGCCAGCAGGTCGTCGGGGGATACGCAGTATTTT,TRBJ2-3,TRBV7-9,NA,NA
CASSPITGGTEAFF,TGTGCCAGCAGCCCGATTACAGGGGGCACTGAAGCCTTCTTT,TRBJ1-1,TRBV14,NA,TRBD1
CASSTPRGTGTGELFF,TGTGCCAGCAGCACACCCAGGGGAACAGGCACCGGGGAGCTGTTTTTT,TRBJ2-2,TRBV7-9,few,NA
CASSLGGLAGNTGELFF,TGTGCCAGCAGCTTAGGGGGACTAGCGGGTAACACCGGGGAGCTGTTTTTT,TRBJ2-2,TRBV7-8,few,TRBD2
CASSQQLAGGSNTDTQYF,TGCGCCAGCAGCCAACAGCTAGCGGGGGGGTCGAACACAGATACGCAGTATTTT,TRBJ2-3,TRBV4-1,NA,TRBD2
CASRKSGSPYNEQFF,TGTGCCAGCAGGAAAAGCGGATCCCCCTACAATGAGCAGTTCTTC,TRBJ2-1,TRBV11-3,NA,NA
CASSQGGSGEQYF,TGTGCCAGCAGCCAAGGCGGTTCAGGCGAGCAGTACTTC,TRBJ2-7,TRBV3-1,NA,NA
CASWTKGRNEQFF,TGTGCCAGTTGGACGAAAGGGCGCAATGAGCAGTTCTTC,TRBJ2-1,TRBV2,NA,NA
CASSAGLAGVTGELFF,TGTGCCAGCAGTGCGGGACTAGCGGGAGTCACCGGGGAGCTGTTTTTT,TRBJ2-2,TRBV12-3/TRBV12-4,NA,TRBD2
CSVLSGDNYGYTF,TGCAGCGTTCTTTCAGGGGATAACTATGGCTACACCTTC,TRBJ1-2,TRBV29-1,NA,NA
CSTILENGPQHF,TGCAGCACAATACTAGAAAATGGGCCCCAGCATTTT,TRBJ1-5,TRBV29-1,NA,NA
CASSPGTGNSYEQYF,TGTGCCAGCTCACCGGGGACAGGGAATAGCTACGAGCAGTACTTC,TRBJ2-7,TRBV18,NA,TRBD1
CASSRSVEQFF,TGTGCCAGCTCCCGAAGCGTCGAGCAGTTCTTC,TRBJ2-1,TRBV5-5,NA,NA
CASSALAGSSGELFF,TGTGCCAGCAGTGCCCTAGCGGGGAGTTCCGGGGAGCTGTTTTTT,TRBJ2-2,TRBV2,few,TRBD2
CASSERESYLYGYTF,TGTGCCAGCAGTGAACGTGAGAGTTACCTTTATGGCTACACCTTC,TRBJ1-2,TRBV25-1,NA,NA
CASSPGTGPSGQYF,TGTGCCAGCAGTCCCGGGACAGGGCCGTCGGGGCAGTACTTC,TRBJ2-7,TRBV5-5,few,TRBD1
CASSLWSSGSTDTQYF,TGTGCCAGCAGCTTATGGTCTAGCGGTAGCACAGATACGCAGTATTTT,TRBJ2-3,TRBV7-6,few,TRBD2
CSANSGTATYNEQFF,TGCAGTGCTAACTCCGGGACGGCTACCTACAATGAGCAGTTCTTC,TRBJ2-1,TRBV20-1,few,NA
CASSGGYSEQFF,TGTGCCAGTAGCGGGGGGTACAGTGAGCAGTTCTTC,TRBJ2-1,TRBV19,NA,TRBD2
CSARPAPSGGVGYGYTF,TGCAGTGCGCGCCCCGCGCCCTCAGGGGGCGTCGGCTATGGCTACACCTTC,TRBJ1-2,TRBV20-1,many,TRBD1
CATSRETGGTGELFF,TGTGCCACCAGCAGAGAAACAGGAGGGACCGGGGAGCTGTTTTTT,TRBJ2-2,TRBV15,NA,NA
CASSQDRVHTEAFF,TGCGCCAGCAGCCAAGATCGTGTTCACACTGAAGCTTTCTTT,TRBJ1-1,TRBV4-1,NA,NA
CASSKRSGRVGGADTQYF,TGTGCCAGCTCGAAGAGAAGCGGGAGAGTAGGCGGTGCAGATACGCAGTATTTT,TRBJ2-3,TRBV27,NA,TRBD2
CASSERGPTYNEQFF,TGCGCCAGCAGCGAAAGGGGGCCCACCTACAATGAGCAGTTCTTC,TRBJ2-1,TRBV4-1,NA,TRBD1
CASSPGPADTQYF,TGTGCCAGCTCACCGGGGCCGGCAGATACGCAGTATTTT,TRBJ2-3,TRBV18,NA,NA
CAWSVWAGATEAFF,TGTGCCTGGAGTGTATGGGCAGGGGCCACTGAAGCTTTCTTT,TRBJ1-1,TRBV30,few,NA
CASSVWEETQYF,TGTGCCAGCAGTGTATGGGAAGAGACCCAGTACTTC,TRBJ2-5,TRBV2,few,NA
CATSRDTARDWGGETQYF,TGTGCCACCAGCAGAGACACGGCTAGAGATTGGGGTGGAGAGACCCAGTACTTC,TRBJ2-5,TRBV15,few,NA
CASSSSAGNNSPLHF,TGTGCCAGCAGCTCTTCGGCGGGAAACAATTCACCCCTCCACTTT,TRBJ1-6,TRBV7-6,few,NA
CAIYTSRRVLTF,TGTGCCATATATACCTCTCGTCGCGTCCTGACTTTC,TRBJ2-6,TRBV30,NA,NA
CASSDSTGGTQYF,TGTGCCAGCAGCGACTCAACGGGGGGGACCCAGTACTTC,TRBJ2-5,TRBV9,few,TRBD2
CASSLGLDTTQHF,TGTGCCAGCAGTTTAGGGCTGGACACGACCCAGCATTTT,TRBJ1-5,TRBV12-3/TRBV12-4,few,NA
CASSSGQGQEGEQFF,TGTGCCAGCAGCTCGGGACAGGGGCAGGAGGGTGAGCAGTTCTTC,TRBJ2-1,TRBV7-3,NA,TRBD1
CASSLQMEQYF,TGTGCCAGCAGTTTGCAGATGGAGCAGTACTTC,TRBJ2-7,TRBV12-3/TRBV12-4,few,NA